The entry below describes one T cell receptor (beta chain). Reasons for excluding patients were uncontrolled infection, other autoimmune disease, pregnancy or lactation. Diagnoses were established using clinical symptoms, serum thyroxine and TRAb, thyroid ultrasound and orbital computed tomography. These data belong to a study of T cells in Graves' hyperthyroidism and ophthalmopathy. In germline, CDR1 is SQVTM, CDR2 ANQGSEA. The CDR3 has 13 residues. V lost 4 bases to trimming and J lost 3 bases, with 10 bases between them. Template material for amplifying TCR beta CDR3 regions consisted of RNA transcripts. TCR CDR3 underwent first-round RT-PCR with the HTBI primer set. TCRdb reprocessed the multiplex PCR reads with MiXCR, giving one entry per CDR3 protein. The sample shows just over 550,000 distinct CDR3 sequences, around 46% of them seen only once.

This chain uses TRBV29-1 with TRBJ1-5; D is unclear. This clonotype was obtained from a woman aged 18 to 35 with Graves' hyperthyroidism. The specimen sequenced was peripheral blood or thyroid tissue (not recorded which). CDR3 nucleotides: TGCAGCGTTGTTCCGCAGCTCAATCAGCCCCAGCATTTT. It translates to CSVVPQLNQPQHF.